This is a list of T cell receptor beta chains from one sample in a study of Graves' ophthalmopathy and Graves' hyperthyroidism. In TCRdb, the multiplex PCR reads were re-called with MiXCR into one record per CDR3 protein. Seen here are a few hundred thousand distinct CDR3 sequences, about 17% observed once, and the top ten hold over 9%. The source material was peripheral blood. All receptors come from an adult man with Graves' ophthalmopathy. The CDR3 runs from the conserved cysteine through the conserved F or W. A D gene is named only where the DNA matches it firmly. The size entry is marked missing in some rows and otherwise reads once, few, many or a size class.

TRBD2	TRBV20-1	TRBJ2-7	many	CSAPVSSGTAGEQYF	TGCAGTGCTCCCGTTTCTAGCGGGACAGCGGGCGAGCAGTACTTC
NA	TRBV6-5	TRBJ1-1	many	CASSYSFRGNAEAFF	TGTGCCAGCAGTTACTCCTTCCGAGGGAACGCTGAAGCTTTCTTT
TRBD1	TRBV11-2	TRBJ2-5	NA	CASSQTGLQETQYF	TGTGCCAGCAGCCAGACAGGGCTGCAAGAGACCCAGTACTTC
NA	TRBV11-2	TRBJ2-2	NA	CASSFLRTRVGTGELFF	TGTGCCAGCAGCTTCCTTCGAACTAGGGTGGGAACCGGGGAGCTGTTTTTT
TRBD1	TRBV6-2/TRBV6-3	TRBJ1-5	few	CASRHRQGWDQPQHF	TGTGCCAGCAGGCACCGACAGGGGTGGGATCAGCCCCAGCATTTT
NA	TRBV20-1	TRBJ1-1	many	CSARDGGSEAFF	TGCAGTGCTAGAGATGGTGGCAGTGAAGCTTTCTTT
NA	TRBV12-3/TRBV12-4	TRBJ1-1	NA	CASSFRSGTEAFF	TGTGCCAGCAGTTTTCGTTCTGGCACTGAAGCTTTCTTT
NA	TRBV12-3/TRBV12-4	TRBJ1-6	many	CATSLAGENSPLHF	TGTGCCACCTCCTTGGCAGGGGAGAATTCACCCCTCCACTTT
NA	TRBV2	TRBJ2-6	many	CASILGVGFSGANVLTF	TGTGCCAGCATTCTCGGCGTAGGTTTCTCTGGGGCCAACGTCCTGACTTTC
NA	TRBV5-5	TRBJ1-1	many	CASSPATGLNTEAFF	TGTGCCAGCAGCCCGGCGACAGGTCTGAACACTGAAGCTTTCTTT
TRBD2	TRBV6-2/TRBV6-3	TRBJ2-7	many	CASSYGLAGAYEQYF	TGTGCCAGCAGCTACGGACTAGCGGGAGCCTACGAGCAGTACTTC
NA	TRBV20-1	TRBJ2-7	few	CSAKVEQYF	TGCAGTGCTAAGGTCGAGCAGTACTTC
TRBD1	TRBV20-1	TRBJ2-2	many	CSARPLDRVNTGELFF	TGCAGTGCTAGACCCCTAGACAGGGTTAACACCGGGGAGCTGTTTTTT
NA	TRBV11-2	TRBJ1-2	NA	CASSLWAGKANYGYTF	TGTGCCAGCAGCTTATGGGCAGGCAAGGCTAACTATGGCTACACCTTC
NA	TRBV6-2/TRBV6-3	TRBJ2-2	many	CASSYSRRAGATGELFF	TGTGCCAGCAGTTACTCGAGGAGGGCAGGGGCGACCGGGGAGCTGTTTTTT
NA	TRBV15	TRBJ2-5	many	CATSSNKGGGGETQYF	TGTGCCACCAGCAGTAACAAGGGGGGGGGCGGAGAGACCCAGTACTTC
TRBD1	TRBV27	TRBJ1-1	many	CASSLSTRQGAEAFF	TGTGCCAGCAGTTTATCGACTAGACAGGGTGCTGAAGCTTTCTTT
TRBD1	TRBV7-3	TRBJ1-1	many	CASSQQGQGTEAFF	TGTGCCAGCAGCCAACAGGGGCAGGGGACTGAAGCTTTCTTT
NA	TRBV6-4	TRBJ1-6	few	CASRNGLSSYNSPLHF	TGTGCCAGCAGAAACGGACTGAGCTCCTATAATTCACCCCTCCACTTT
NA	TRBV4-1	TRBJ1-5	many	CASSQDLMGGRGQPQHF	TGCGCCAGCAGCCAAGATTTGATGGGGGGGCGGGGTCAGCCCCAGCATTTT
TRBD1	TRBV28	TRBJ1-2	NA	CASRPGQGDGYTF	TGTGCCAGCAGGCCGGGACAGGGAGACGGCTACACCTTC
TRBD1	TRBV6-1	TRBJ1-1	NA	CASSEGQVSNTEAFF	TGTGCCAGCAGTGAGGGACAGGTTTCGAACACTGAAGCTTTCTTT
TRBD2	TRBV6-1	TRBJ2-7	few	CASSVSGRTYEQYF	TGTGCCAGCAGTGTTAGCGGGAGGACTTACGAGCAGTACTTC
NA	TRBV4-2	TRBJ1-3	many	CASSQEGAASGNTIYF	TGTGCCAGCAGCCAAGAAGGTGCAGCATCTGGAAACACCATATATTTT
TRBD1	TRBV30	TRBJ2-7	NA	CAWSVGTGGIYEQYF	TGTGCCTGGAGTGTAGGGACAGGGGGTATCTACGAGCAGTACTTC
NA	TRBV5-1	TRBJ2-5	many	CASTRDTQETQYF	TGCGCCAGCACCCGGGACACACAAGAGACCCAGTACTTC
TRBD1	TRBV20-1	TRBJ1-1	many	CSASGTGENTEAFF	TGCAGTGCTTCAGGGACAGGCGAGAACACTGAAGCTTTCTTT
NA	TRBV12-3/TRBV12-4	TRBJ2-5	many	CASSLQGNQETQYF	TGTGCCAGCAGCTTGCAGGGGAACCAAGAGACCCAGTACTTC
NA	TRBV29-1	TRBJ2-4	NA	CSVALSPDIQYF	TGCAGCGTTGCTTTGTCGCCAGACATTCAGTACTTC
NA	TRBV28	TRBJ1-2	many	CASSLLGRGGYTF	TGTGCCAGCAGTTTACTGGGCCGAGGAGGCTACACCTTC
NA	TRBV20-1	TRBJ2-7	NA	CSAKADSYEQYF	TGCAGTGCTAAGGCCGACTCCTACGAGCAGTACTTC
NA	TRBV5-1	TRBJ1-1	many	CASRDVYTEAFF	TGCGCCAGCAGGGACGTTTACACTGAAGCTTTCTTT
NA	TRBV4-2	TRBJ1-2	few	CASSQDRRGVYGYTF	TGTGCCAGCAGCCAAGATAGAAGGGGCGTCTATGGCTACACCTTC
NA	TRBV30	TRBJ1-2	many	CAWRLGEYGYTF	TGTGCCTGGAGACTAGGGGAGTATGGCTACACCTTC
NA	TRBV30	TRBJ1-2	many	CAWSAVGGRVNYGYTF	TGTGCCTGGAGTGCGGTCGGGGGTAGGGTTAACTATGGCTACACCTTC
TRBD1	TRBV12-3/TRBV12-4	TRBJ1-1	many	CASTLTGTNTEAFF	TGTGCCAGCACTTTGACAGGGACGAACACTGAAGCTTTCTTT
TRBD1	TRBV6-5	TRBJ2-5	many	CASSYSQGARVGETQYF	TGTGCCAGCAGTTACTCACAGGGGGCCAGGGTTGGGGAGACCCAGTACTTC
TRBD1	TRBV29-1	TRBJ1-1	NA	CSVDRGLGSVTEAFF	TGCAGCGTCGACAGGGGGCTAGGTTCGGTGACTGAAGCTTTCTTT
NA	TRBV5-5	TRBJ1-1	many	CASSFFGENTEAFF	TGTGCCAGCAGCTTCTTCGGGGAGAACACTGAAGCTTTCTTT
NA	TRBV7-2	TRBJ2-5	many	CASSLRRGPQETQYF	TGTGCCAGCAGCTTAAGGCGGGGGCCTCAAGAGACCCAGTACTTC